This TCR beta chain was captured in a study of blood T cells in healthy people across ages. Primers used in a second PCR of about 6 to 12 cycles were a sample-barcoded 5' primer and a J-beta primer mix. TCRdb itself ran the 5' RACE reads through MiXCR, one entry per CDR3 protein. Among over 1.5 million distinct CDR3 sequences listed, roughly 52% were seen once. Germline V gene sequence: CDR1 SQVTM, CDR2 ANQGSEA. V was shortened by 4 bases and J by 1 base, with 13 bases between the two germline ends. The CDR3 contains 14 residues. The receptor was derived from a woman aged 40-49 years in good health. The sequenced material came from blood. This rearrangement joins TRBV29-1 to TRBJ2-5; perhaps TRBD1 as D (6 bases). The CDR3, as DNA: TGCAGCGTTGTTACAGGGCTGCTCCAAGAGACCCAGTACTTC. Amino acid sequence: CSVVTGLLQETQYF.